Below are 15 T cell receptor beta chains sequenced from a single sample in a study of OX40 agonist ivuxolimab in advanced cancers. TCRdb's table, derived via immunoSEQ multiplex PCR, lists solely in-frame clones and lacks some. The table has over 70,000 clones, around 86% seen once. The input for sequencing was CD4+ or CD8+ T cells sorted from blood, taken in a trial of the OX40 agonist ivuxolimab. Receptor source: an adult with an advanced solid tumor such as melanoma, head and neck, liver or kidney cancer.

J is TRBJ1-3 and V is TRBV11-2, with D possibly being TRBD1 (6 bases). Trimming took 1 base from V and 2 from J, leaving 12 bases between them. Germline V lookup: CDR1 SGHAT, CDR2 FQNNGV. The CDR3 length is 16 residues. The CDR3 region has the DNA TGTGCCAGCAGCTTAGTGAGGGGGAACCCTGGAAACACCATATATTTT. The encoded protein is CASSLVRGNPGNTIYF.

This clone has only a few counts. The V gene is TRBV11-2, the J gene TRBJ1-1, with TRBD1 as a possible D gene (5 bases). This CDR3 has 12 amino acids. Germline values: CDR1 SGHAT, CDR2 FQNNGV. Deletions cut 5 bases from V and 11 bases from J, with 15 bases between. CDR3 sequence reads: CASSPKWQGAFF. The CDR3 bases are TGTGCCAGCAGCCCGAAATGGCAGGGCGCTTTCTTT.

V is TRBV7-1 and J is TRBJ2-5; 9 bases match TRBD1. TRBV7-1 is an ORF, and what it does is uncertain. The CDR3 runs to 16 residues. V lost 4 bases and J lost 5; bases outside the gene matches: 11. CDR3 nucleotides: TGTGCCAGCAGCTACCGGGACAGGGCGACCGAGGAGACCCAGTACTTC. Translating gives CASSYRDRATEETQYF.

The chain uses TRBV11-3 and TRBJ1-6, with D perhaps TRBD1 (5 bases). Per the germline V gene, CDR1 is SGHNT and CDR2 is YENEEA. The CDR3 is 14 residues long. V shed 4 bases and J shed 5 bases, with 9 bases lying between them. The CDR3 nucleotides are TGTGCCAGCAGCTGGACAACTGATAATTCACCCCTCCACTTT. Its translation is CASSWTTDNSPLHF.

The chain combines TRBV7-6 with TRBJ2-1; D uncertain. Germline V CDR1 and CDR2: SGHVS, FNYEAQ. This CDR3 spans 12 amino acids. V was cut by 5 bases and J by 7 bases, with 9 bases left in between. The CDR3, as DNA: TGTGCCAGCAGCCGACGCGGTAATGAGCAGTTCTTC. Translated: CASSRRGNEQFF.

The CDR3 sequence is CASRRGLAGEDTQYF. For the CDR3, the DNA is TGTGCCAGCAGGAGAGGGCTAGCGGGGGAAGATACGCAGTATTTT. The chain employs TRBV6-1 and TRBJ2-3, with TRBD2 matching over 10 bases. Germline CDR1 reads MNHNS; CDR2 reads SASEGT. V lost 6 bases, J lost 5 bases, and 8 bases stayed unmatched. The CDR3 consists of 15 residues.

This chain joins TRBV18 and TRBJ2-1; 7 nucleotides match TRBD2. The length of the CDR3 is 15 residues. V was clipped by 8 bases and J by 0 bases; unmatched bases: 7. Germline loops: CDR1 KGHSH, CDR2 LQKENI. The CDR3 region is CASATRESSYNEQFF. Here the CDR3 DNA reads TGTGCCAGCGCGACGCGGGAGAGCTCCTACAATGAGCAGTTCTTC.

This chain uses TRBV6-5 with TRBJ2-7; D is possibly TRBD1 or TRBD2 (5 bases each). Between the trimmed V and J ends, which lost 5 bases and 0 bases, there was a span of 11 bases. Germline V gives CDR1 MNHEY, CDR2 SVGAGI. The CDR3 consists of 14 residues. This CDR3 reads CASSNPGSSYEQYF. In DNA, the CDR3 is TGTGCCAGCAGTAACCCAGGGAGCTCCTACGAGCAGTACTTC.

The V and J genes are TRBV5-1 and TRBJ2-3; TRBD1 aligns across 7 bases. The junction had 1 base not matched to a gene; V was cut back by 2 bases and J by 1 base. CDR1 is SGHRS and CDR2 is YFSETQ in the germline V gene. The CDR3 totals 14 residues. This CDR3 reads CASSFQGGTDTQYF. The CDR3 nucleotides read TGCGCCAGCAGCTTTCAGGGGGGCACAGATACGCAGTATTTT.

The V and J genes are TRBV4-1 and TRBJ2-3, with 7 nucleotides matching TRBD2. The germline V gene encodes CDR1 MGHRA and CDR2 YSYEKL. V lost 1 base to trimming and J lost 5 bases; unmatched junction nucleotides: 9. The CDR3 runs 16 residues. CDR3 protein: CASSQVSAGVGDTQYF. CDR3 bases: TGCGCCAGCAGCCAAGTGTCCGCGGGAGTAGGAGATACGCAGTATTTT.

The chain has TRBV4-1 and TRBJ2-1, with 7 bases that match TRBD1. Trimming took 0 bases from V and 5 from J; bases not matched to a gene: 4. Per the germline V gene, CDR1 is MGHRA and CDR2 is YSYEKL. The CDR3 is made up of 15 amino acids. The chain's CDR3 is CASSQEQGFNNEQFF. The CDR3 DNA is TGCGCCAGCAGCCAAGAACAGGGGTTCAACAATGAGCAGTTCTTC.

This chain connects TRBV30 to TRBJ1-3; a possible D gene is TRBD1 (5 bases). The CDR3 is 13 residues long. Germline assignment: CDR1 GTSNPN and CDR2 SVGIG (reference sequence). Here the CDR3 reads CAGDGDSGNTIYF. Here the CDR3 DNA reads TGTGCGGGGGACGGGGACTCTGGAAACACCATATATTTT.

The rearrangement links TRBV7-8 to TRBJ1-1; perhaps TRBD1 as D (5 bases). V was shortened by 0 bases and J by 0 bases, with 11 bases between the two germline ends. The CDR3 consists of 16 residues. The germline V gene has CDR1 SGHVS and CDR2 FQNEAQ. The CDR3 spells CASSLALGRVNTEAFF. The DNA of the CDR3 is TGTGCCAGCAGCTTAGCCCTAGGCAGGGTGAACACTGAAGCTTTCTTT.

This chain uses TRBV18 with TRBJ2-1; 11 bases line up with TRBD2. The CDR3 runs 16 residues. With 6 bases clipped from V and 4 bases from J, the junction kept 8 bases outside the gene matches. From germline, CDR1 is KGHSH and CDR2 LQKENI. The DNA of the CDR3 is TGTGCCAGCTCCCTTACCGGGACTAGCGGATACAATGAGCAGTTCTTC. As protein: CASSLTGTSGYNEQFF.

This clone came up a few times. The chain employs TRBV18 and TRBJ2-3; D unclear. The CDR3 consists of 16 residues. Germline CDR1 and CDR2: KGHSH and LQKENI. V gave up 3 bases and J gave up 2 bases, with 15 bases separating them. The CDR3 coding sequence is TGTGCCAGCTCACCCTGGACCCGAAAAATCACAGATACGCAGTATTTT. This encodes CASSPWTRKITDTQYF.